The 28 T cell receptor beta chains reported below all come from one sample, sequenced in a study of naive and memory T cell subsets. Alpha and beta constant region primers primed reverse transcription for blood and skin samples. TCRdb itself ran the UMI-ligation and nested PCR reads through MiXCR, one entry per CDR3 protein. This sample has approximately 20,000 distinct CDR3 sequences, with roughly 9% found just once. The treatment: skin biopsy from PPD injection site in Mantoux-positive individual. Cells were not sorted; total RNA input targeted about 1 to 1000 ng. This sample comprised skin, obtained from a tuberculin skin test site. The source is an adult in good health.

This clonotype was counted at least ten times. V usage is TRBV20-1 and J usage is TRBJ2-3; the D gene is possibly TRBD1 (5 bases). Trimming took 3 bases from V and 3 from J, leaving 10 bases between them. Looked up from germline, CDR1 is DFQATT and CDR2 is SNEGSKA (reference sequence). This CDR3 contains 13 residues. CDR3 nucleotides: TGCAGTGCTAGGAAGGCAGGGACAGATACGCAGTATTTT. Protein product: CSARKAGTDTQYF.

In its sample, this clonotype is hyperexpanded. V gene TRBV27 combines with J gene TRBJ2-7; D gene ambiguous. From germline, CDR1 is MNHEY and CDR2 SMNVEV (reference sequence). With 4 bases removed from V and 4 bases from J, the gap between germline ends came to 11 bases. This CDR3 has 13 residues. The CDR3 reads CASSSGSLYEQYF. The CDR3 DNA reads TGTGCCAGCAGTTCGGGCAGTCTATACGAGCAGTACTTC.

This clonotype counts as medium-sized (0.01 to 0.1%). The chain is built from TRBV9 and TRBJ2-1, with D perhaps assigned TRBD1 or TRBD2 (5 bases each). The V gene's germline CDR1 is SGDLS and CDR2 YYNGEE. The V gene lost 0 bases and the J gene lost 6 bases, with 13 bases spanning the gap. This CDR3 has 15 amino acids. CDR3 nucleotide sequence: TGTGCCAGCAGCGTAGCTGGGGACGTCATCAATGAGCAGTTCTTC. It is translated as CASSVAGDVINEQFF.

A few counts support this clonotype. The chain carries TRBV5-8 and TRBJ1-1; no clear D gene. Germline CDR1 is SGHTS and CDR2 is YDEGEE. The CDR3 spans 11 residues. Trimming shortened V by 2 bases and J by 7 bases, and 6 bases separated the two germline ends. This CDR3 is CASSFDYEAFF. CDR3 nucleotides: TGTGCCAGCAGCTTTGATTATGAAGCTTTCTTT.

This rearrangement joins TRBV20-1 to TRBJ2-1; weak D call: TRBD2 (6 bases). Per the germline V gene, CDR1 is DFQATT and CDR2 is SNEGSKA (reference sequence). This CDR3 comprises 16 residues. Trimming removed 3 bases from V and 8 bases from J, with 23 bases in between. CDR3 nucleotide sequence: TGCAGTGCTAGTTCCCATTCGCCCGGACCGGGGGATGAGCAGTTCTTC. Protein product: CSASSHSPGPGDEQFF.

In this sample, this clonotype turned up many times. This chain uses TRBV6-2 or TRBV6-3 with TRBJ2-3; possibly TRBD2 for D (5 bases). V was clipped by 8 bases and J by 0 bases, with 12 bases between them. Per germline, CDR1 MNHEY and CDR2 SVGEGT. The CDR3 length is 14 residues. CDR3 bases: TGTGCCAGCCATTGGAGGCCTAGCACAGATACGCAGTATTTT. This translates into CASHWRPSTDTQYF.

This clonotype has a count of ten or more. This chain links TRBV7-9 with TRBJ2-7; D gene uncertain. This CDR3 region has 15 residues. The germline V and J ends were trimmed by 1 base and 5 bases, with 15 bases remaining between them. Per the germline V gene, CDR1 is SEHNR and CDR2 is FQNEAQ (reference sequence). The CDR3 spells CASSLESSRSHEQYF. Written as DNA, the CDR3 is TGTGCCAGCAGCTTAGAATCTTCTCGCAGTCACGAGCAGTACTTC. Looking up the rest from reference TRBV7-9 and TRBJ2-7 gives the full variable domain: DTGVSQNPRHKITKRGQNVTFRCDPISEHNRLYWYRQTLGQGPEFLTYFQNEAQLEKSRLLSDRFSAERPKGSFSTLEIQRTEQGDSAMYLCASSLESSRSHEQYFGPGTRLTVT.

This chain uses TRBV5-1 with TRBJ2-1; perhaps TRBD1 as D (6 bases). Germline V lookup: CDR1 SGHRS, CDR2 YFSETQ. The V gene lost 4 bases and the J gene lost 5 bases, with 16 bases spanning the gap. CDR3 length: 15 residues. CDR3 sequence: CASSINRAFHNEQFF. CDR3 DNA: TGCGCCAGCAGCATCAACAGGGCGTTCCACAATGAGCAGTTCTTC.

There are many counts of this clonotype. CDR3 sequence: CASSYVSWDASYEQYF. In DNA form, the CDR3 reads TGTGCCAGCAGTTACGTTTCCTGGGACGCGTCCTACGAGCAGTACTTC. The V gene is TRBV6-5, the J gene TRBJ2-7; D is possibly TRBD1 or TRBD2 (5 bases each). Germline loops: CDR1 MNHEY, CDR2 SVGAGI. The CDR3 contains 16 residues. V was shortened by 2 bases and J by 1 base, with 15 bases between the two germline ends.

V usage is TRBV6-5 and J usage is TRBJ1-1, with TRBD1 matching 9 bases. The CDR3 totals 13 residues. CDR1 is MNHEY and CDR2 is SVGAGI in the germline V gene. V shed 6 bases, J shed 5 bases, and the junction held 4 bases outside the gene matches. CDR3 protein: CASRGTGLTEAFF. The CDR3, as DNA: TGTGCCAGCAGGGGGACAGGGTTAACTGAAGCTTTCTTT.

This clonotype was found many times. The J gene is TRBJ2-7, the V gene TRBV10-3; TRBD1 aligns across 9 bases. This CDR3 is built from 14 residues. Germline V lookup: CDR1 ENHRY, CDR2 SYGVKD. The V segment lost 7 bases and the J segment 6 bases; nucleotides outside the gene matches: 10. CDR3 DNA sequence: TGTGCCATCAATAGACCGGGACAGGGAAGCGAGCAGTACTTC. As protein: CAINRPGQGSEQYF.

The chain uses TRBV5-6 and TRBJ1-6, with TRBD1 matching 7 bases. The trim removed 4 bases at V and 4 bases at J, leaving 5 bases unmatched. The germline CDR1 and CDR2 sequences are SGHDT and YYEEEE. This CDR3 region has 15 residues. The CDR3 DNA reads TGTGCCAGCAGCCTTCGACAGGGATATAATTCACCCCTCCACTTT. This sequence encodes CASSLRQGYNSPLHF. The whole variable domain, filled in from reference TRBV5-6 and TRBJ1-6, reads DAGVTQSPTHLIKTRGQQVTLRCSPKSGHDTVSWYQQALGQGPQFIFQYYEEEERQRGNFPDRFSGHQFPNYSSELNVNALLLGDSALYLCASSLRQGYNSPLHFGNGTRLTVT.

The V and J genes are TRBV15 and TRBJ2-3; D might be TRBD1 (6 bases). The CDR3 length is 15 residues. CDR1 LNHNV and CDR2 YYDKDF come from the germline V gene (reference sequence). V shed 1 base and J shed 2 bases, with 10 bases lying between them. This chain's CDR3 is CATSRGQADTDTQYF. CDR3 nucleotide sequence: TGTGCCACCAGCAGAGGACAGGCCGACACAGATACGCAGTATTTT.

This clonotype was observed at least ten times. J is TRBJ2-7 and V is TRBV4-1; 8 bases line up with TRBD1. Looked up from germline, CDR1 is MGHRA and CDR2 is YSYEKL. V lost 6 bases and J lost 5; bases outside the gene matches: 6. There are 13 residues in the CDR3. CDR3 in amino acids: CASRPTGGNEQYF. Here the CDR3 DNA reads TGCGCCAGCAGACCCACAGGGGGAAACGAGCAGTACTTC.

By its share, this clonotype is medium-sized. The chain couples TRBV20-1 to TRBJ2-7, with TRBD1 matching 7 bases. CDR1 is DFQATT, CDR2 SNEGSKA, per germline (reference sequence). The CDR3 extends over 15 amino acids. J lost 7 bases, V lost 3 bases, and 15 bases had no gene match. CDR3 nucleotide sequence: TGCAGTGCTAGTATAAGGGGGCGCGTATCAGAAGAGCAGTACTTC. This gives the protein CSASIRGRVSEEQYF.

J is TRBJ2-5 and V is TRBV3-1, with no clear D. There are 17 residues in the CDR3. The germline V gene encodes CDR1 LGHDT and CDR2 YNNKEL (reference sequence). Trimming left V 0 bases short and J 4 bases short, with 18 bases between. CDR3 coding DNA: TGTGCCAGCAGCCAAGATGATTTGGCAGAGATACCAGAGACCCAGTACTTC. Its translation is CASSQDDLAEIPETQYF.

This clonotype was counted only a few times. The rearrangement uses TRBV20-1 and TRBJ2-3; TRBD2 matches 7 bases. The CDR3 extends over 14 amino acids. Trimming took 5 bases from V and 2 from J; bases not matched to a gene: 7. Germline loops: CDR1 DFQATT, CDR2 SNEGSKA (reference sequence). Here the CDR3 DNA reads TGCAGTGCTGGAAAAGCGGGAATCACAGATACGCAGTATTTT. It is translated as CSAGKAGITDTQYF.

In this sample, this clonotype turned up many times. V and J are TRBV20-1 and TRBJ2-3; 9 nucleotides line up with TRBD2. Germline CDR1 reads DFQATT; CDR2 reads SNEGSKA (reference sequence). The CDR3 spans 17 residues. The V and J ends lost 6 bases and 6 bases, in that order; junction bases with no gene match: 19. The CDR3, as DNA: TGCAGTGCCGTTGAACCCCCCCCTAGCGGGGACGGTGATACGCAGTATTTT. Encoded protein: CSAVEPPPSGDGDTQYF.

This clonotype was observed many times. The chain joins TRBV29-1 to TRBJ2-5; unclear D gene. V was trimmed by 4 bases and J by 1 base, leaving 10 bases between them. Germline CDR1 SQVTM, CDR2 ANQGSEA. This CDR3 region has 13 residues. The CDR3 spells CSVVIRPQETQYF. CDR3 bases: TGCAGCGTTGTTATTAGACCCCAAGAGACCCAGTACTTC.

This clonotype was counted ten times or more. The chain carries TRBV20-1 and TRBJ2-3, with D unresolved. This CDR3 has 14 amino acids. Germline lookup yields CDR1 DFQATT and CDR2 SNEGSKA (reference sequence). V dropped 0 bases and J dropped 3 bases, with 10 bases sitting between them. The CDR3 nucleotides are TGCAGTGCTAGAGATCCTGGGAAAACAGATACGCAGTATTTT. This encodes CSARDPGKTDTQYF.

In this sample, this clonotype is medium-sized. The chain has TRBV28 and TRBJ2-1; D remains unclear. The CDR3 length is 9 residues. Germline assignment: CDR1 MDHEN and CDR2 SYDVKM. V dropped 11 bases and J dropped 6 bases, with 5 bases sitting between them. The CDR3 here is CAGTNEQFF. As DNA, the CDR3 is TGTGCCGGTACCAATGAGCAGTTCTTC.

This clonotype was seen ten or more times. This chain uses TRBV7-9 with TRBJ2-7, with 11 bases fitting TRBD2. Germline lookup yields CDR1 SEHNR and CDR2 FQNEAQ (reference sequence). This CDR3 spans 14 amino acids. The V and J ends lost 2 bases and 4 bases, in that order; junction bases with no gene match: 1. CDR3 in DNA: TGTGCCAGCAGCTTAACTAGCGGGAGTTACGAGCAGTACTTC. Its protein is CASSLTSGSYEQYF.

This clonotype occurred a few times. V gene TRBV12-3 or TRBV12-4 combines with J gene TRBJ2-7; 8 bases are shared with TRBD2. The CDR3 loop spans 15 amino acids. V lost 6 bases, J lost 0 bases, and 7 bases stayed unmatched. CDR3 DNA sequence: TGTGCCAGCAGCCAAGGGAGCGGGGGCTCCTACGAGCAGTACTTC. Protein: CASSQGSGGSYEQYF.

This clonotype was seen only a few times. This chain uses TRBV7-9 with TRBJ2-4; no definite D call. V was shortened by 0 bases and J by 6 bases, with 12 bases between the two germline ends. This CDR3 comprises 15 residues. Germline lookup yields CDR1 SEHNR and CDR2 FQNEAQ (reference sequence). The CDR3 sequence: CASSLADLVGNIQYF. For the CDR3, the DNA is TGTGCCAGCAGCTTAGCCGACTTAGTGGGAAACATTCAGTACTTC. Filled out from reference TRBV7-9 and TRBJ2-4, the complete variable domain reads DTGVSQNPRHKITKRGQNVTFRCDPISEHNRLYWYRQTLGQGPEFLTYFQNEAQLEKSRLLSDRFSAERPKGSFSTLEIQRTEQGDSAMYLCASSLADLVGNIQYFGAGTRLSVL.

This clonotype was seen ten or more times. The chain carries TRBV7-2 and TRBJ2-3; D remains unclear. V was pared by 3 bases and J by 4 bases, with 8 bases between. Germline V gives CDR1 SGHTA, CDR2 FQGNSA. The CDR3 runs to 13 residues. The CDR3 DNA follows: TGTGCCAGCAGCTTGCGTAGAGCAGATACGCAGTATTTT. This translates into CASSLRRADTQYF.

This clonotype appeared a few times. The chain combines TRBV7-8 with TRBJ2-1; D remains unclear. From germline, CDR1 is SGHVS and CDR2 FQNEAQ. V was cut by 5 bases and J by 3 bases, with 11 bases left in between. The CDR3 runs 14 residues. CDR3: CASSISPDYNEQFF. The DNA of the CDR3 is TGTGCCAGCAGCATAAGCCCGGACTACAATGAGCAGTTCTTC.

On this clonotype: This sequence may be a read error, since a much larger clone differs from it by one base. V usage is TRBV25-1 and J usage is TRBJ2-1; TRBD2 is a possible D gene (7 bases). Deletions cut 1 base from V and 10 bases from J, with 14 bases between. Germline-derived CDR1 and CDR2 are MGHDK and SYGVNS. CDR3 size: 14 residues. CDR3 amino acids: CASSELLGGAEQFF. The CDR3 bases are TGTGCCAGCAGTGAATTGTTGGGGGGGGCGGAGCAGTTCTTC.

This clonotype was seen a handful of times. V is TRBV4-1 and J is TRBJ1-4; D remains unclear. The CDR3 runs 16 residues. V lost 4 bases, J lost 0 bases, and 12 bases lay in between. The germline V gene has CDR1 MGHRA and CDR2 YSYEKL. The CDR3 sequence: CASSRREIATNEKLFF. CDR3 coding DNA: TGCGCCAGCAGCCGGCGGGAGATTGCAACTAATGAAAAACTGTTTTTT.